Reported below is one TCR beta chain. The data belong to a study of blood T cell repertoires in COVID-19. Study at large: In each case, the material was cDNA or gDNA derived from T cells, B-cell-depleted T cells, or PBMCs.

Assay used: immunoSEQ multiplex PCR; TCRdb lists only in-frame clones, some missing. The sample records about 250,000 clones, around 85% being singletons. Those enrolled in Seattle joined during active infection and were followed longitudinally afterward. The CDR3 covers 17 residues. In germline, CDR1 is SGHDN, CDR2 FVKESK. The junction had 4 bases not matched to a gene; V was cut back by 4 bases and J by 0 bases. The TCR comes from a man between 45 and 60 years old with COVID-19, enrolled during active disease. Sequenced input: peripheral blood. V usage is TRBV14 and J usage is TRBJ2-3; 13 bases line up with TRBD2. This CDR3 reads CASSPGTSGVSTDTQYF. The CDR3 DNA follows: TGTGCCAGCAGCCCCGGGACTAGCGGGGTTAGCACAGATACGCAGTATTTT.